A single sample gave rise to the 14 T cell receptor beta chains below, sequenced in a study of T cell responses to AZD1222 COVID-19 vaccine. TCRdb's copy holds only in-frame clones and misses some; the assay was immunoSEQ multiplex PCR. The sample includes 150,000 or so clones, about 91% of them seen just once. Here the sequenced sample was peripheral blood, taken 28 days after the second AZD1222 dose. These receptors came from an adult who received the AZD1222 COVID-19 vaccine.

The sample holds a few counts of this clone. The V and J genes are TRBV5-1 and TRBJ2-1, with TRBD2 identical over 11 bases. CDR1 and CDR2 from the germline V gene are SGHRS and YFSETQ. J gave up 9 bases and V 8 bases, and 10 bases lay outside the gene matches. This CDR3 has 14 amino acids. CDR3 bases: TGCGCCAGTCAACCTCTAGCGGGAGGTGGTGAGCAGTTCTTC. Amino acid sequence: CASQPLAGGGEQFF.

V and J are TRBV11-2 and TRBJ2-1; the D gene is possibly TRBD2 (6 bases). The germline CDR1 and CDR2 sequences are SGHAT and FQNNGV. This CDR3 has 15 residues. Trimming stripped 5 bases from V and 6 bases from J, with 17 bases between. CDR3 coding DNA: TGTGCCAGCAGCCCGGGGACTTTGTTTGGCAATGAGCAGTTCTTC. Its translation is CASSPGTLFGNEQFF.

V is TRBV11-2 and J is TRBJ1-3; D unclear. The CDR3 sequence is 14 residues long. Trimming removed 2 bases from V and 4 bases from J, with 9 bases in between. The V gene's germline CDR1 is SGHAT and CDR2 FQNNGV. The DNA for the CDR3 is TGTGCCAGCAGCTTACTTCCTGAGGGAAACACCATATATTTT. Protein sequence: CASSLLPEGNTIYF.

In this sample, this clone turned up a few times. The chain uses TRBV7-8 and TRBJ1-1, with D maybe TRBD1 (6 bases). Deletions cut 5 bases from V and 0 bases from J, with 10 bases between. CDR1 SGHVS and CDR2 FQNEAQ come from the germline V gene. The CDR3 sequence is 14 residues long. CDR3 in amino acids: CASSVDRVNTEAFF. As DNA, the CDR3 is TGTGCCAGCAGCGTGGACAGAGTGAACACTGAAGCTTTCTTT. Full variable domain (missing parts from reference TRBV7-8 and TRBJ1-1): GAGVSQSPRYKVAKRGQDVALRCDPISGHVSLFWYQQALGQGPEFLTYFQNEAQLDKSGLPSDRFFAERPEGSVSTLKIQRTQQEDSAVYLCASSVDRVNTEAFFGQGTRLTVV.

The CDR3 nucleotides read TGTGCCAGCAGCCCCGACAGAAATTCACCCCTCCACTTT. Protein product: CASSPDRNSPLHF. The chain joins TRBV11-2 to TRBJ1-6; TRBD1 is a possible D gene (5 bases). Per germline, CDR1 SGHAT and CDR2 FQNNGV. V lost 5 bases, J lost 7 bases, and 9 bases lay in between. The CDR3 is 13 amino acids.

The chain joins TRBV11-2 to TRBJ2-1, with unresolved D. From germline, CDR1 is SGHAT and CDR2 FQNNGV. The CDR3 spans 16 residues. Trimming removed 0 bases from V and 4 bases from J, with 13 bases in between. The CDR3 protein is CASSLDLRRGYNEQFF. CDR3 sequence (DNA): TGTGCCAGCAGCTTAGATCTGAGACGCGGTTACAATGAGCAGTTCTTC. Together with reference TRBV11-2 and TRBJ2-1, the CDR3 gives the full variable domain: EAGVAQSPRYKIIEKRQSVAFWCNPISGHATLYWYQQILGQGPKLLIQFQNNGVVDDSQLPKDRFSAERLKGVDSTLKIQPAKLEDSAVYLCASSLDLRRGYNEQFFGPGTRLTVL.

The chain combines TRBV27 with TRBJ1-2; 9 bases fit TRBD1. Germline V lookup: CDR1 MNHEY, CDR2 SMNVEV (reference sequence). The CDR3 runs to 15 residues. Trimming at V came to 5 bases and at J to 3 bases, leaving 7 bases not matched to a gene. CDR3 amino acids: CASSAYRGRDYGYTF. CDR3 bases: TGTGCCAGCAGTGCCTACAGGGGGCGCGACTATGGCTACACCTTC.

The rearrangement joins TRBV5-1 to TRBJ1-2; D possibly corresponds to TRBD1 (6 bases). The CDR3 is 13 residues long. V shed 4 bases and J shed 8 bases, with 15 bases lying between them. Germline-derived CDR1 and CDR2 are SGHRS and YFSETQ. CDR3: CASSEQGVGGYTF. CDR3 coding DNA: TGCGCCAGCAGCGAACAGGGAGTCGGGGGCTACACCTTC.

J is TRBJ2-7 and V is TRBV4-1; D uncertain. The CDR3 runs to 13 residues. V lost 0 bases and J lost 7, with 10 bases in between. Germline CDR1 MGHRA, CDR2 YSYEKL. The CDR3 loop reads CASSQDRMVEQYF. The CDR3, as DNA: TGCGCCAGCAGCCAAGATCGAATGGTGGAGCAGTACTTC.

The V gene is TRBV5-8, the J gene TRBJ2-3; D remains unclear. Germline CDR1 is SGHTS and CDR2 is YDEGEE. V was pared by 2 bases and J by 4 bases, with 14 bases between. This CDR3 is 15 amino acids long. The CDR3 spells CASSFLARAPDTQYF. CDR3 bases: TGTGCCAGCAGCTTCCTTGCCCGGGCACCAGATACGCAGTATTTT. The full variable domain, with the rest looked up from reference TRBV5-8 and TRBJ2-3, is EAGVTQSPTHLIKTRGQQATLRCSPISGHTSVYWYQQALGLGLQFLLWYDEGEERNRGNFPPRFSGRQFPNYSSELNVNALELEDSALYLCASSFLARAPDTQYFGPGTRLTVL.

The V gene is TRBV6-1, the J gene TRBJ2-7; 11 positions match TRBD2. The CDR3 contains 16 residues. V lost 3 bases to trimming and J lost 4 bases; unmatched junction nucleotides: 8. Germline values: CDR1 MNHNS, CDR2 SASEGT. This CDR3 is CASSDAGLAVEYEQYF. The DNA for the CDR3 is TGTGCCAGCAGTGATGCGGGACTAGCGGTCGAGTACGAGCAGTACTTC.

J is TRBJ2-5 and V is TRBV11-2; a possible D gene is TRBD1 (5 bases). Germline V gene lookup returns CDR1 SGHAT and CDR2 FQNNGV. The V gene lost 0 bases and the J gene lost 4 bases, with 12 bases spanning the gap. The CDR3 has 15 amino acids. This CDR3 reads CASSLDIGQGETQYF. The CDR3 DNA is TGTGCCAGCAGCTTAGATATTGGGCAGGGAGAGACCCAGTACTTC.

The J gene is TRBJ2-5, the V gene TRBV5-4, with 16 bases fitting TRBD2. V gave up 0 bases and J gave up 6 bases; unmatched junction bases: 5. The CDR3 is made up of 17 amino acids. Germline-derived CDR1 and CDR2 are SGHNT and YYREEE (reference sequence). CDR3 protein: CASSLAGTSGRGKTQYF. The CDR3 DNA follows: TGTGCCAGCAGCTTGGCCGGGACTAGCGGGAGGGGGAAGACCCAGTACTTC.

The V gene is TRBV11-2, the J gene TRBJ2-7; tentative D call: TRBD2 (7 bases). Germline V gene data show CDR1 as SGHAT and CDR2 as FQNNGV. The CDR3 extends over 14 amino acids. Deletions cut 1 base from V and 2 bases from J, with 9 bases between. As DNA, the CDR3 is TGTGCCAGCAGCTTAGTGGGGGGGCCCTACGAGCAGTACTTC. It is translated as CASSLVGGPYEQYF.